Following are 2 T cell receptor beta chains from one sample sequenced in a study of blood T cell repertoires in COVID-19. TCRdb keeps only in-frame clones here, not all; method: immunoSEQ multiplex PCR. This table has around 90,000 clones, about 90% appearing once. The sequencing input was peripheral blood. All receptors derive from a male donor with acute or convalescent COVID-19.

The chain is built from TRBV19 and TRBJ2-1; a possible D gene is TRBD2 (6 bases). V lost 6 bases, J lost 1 base, and 10 bases lay in between. The CDR3 covers 14 residues. CDR1 and CDR2 from the germline V gene are LNHDA and SQIVND (reference sequence). The CDR3: CASSGGESYNEQFF. CDR3 DNA: TGTGCCAGTAGCGGAGGGGAATCCTACAATGAGCAGTTCTTC.

The rearrangement uses TRBV24-1 and TRBJ1-2; TRBD1 agrees at 9 bases. J gave up 7 bases and V 5 bases, and 10 bases lay outside the gene matches. This CDR3 has 15 residues. Germline values: CDR1 KGHDR, CDR2 SFDVKD. The CDR3 loop reads CATSGNNRGHSGYTF. The CDR3 coding sequence is TGTGCCACCAGTGGCAATAACAGGGGGCATTCTGGCTACACCTTC.